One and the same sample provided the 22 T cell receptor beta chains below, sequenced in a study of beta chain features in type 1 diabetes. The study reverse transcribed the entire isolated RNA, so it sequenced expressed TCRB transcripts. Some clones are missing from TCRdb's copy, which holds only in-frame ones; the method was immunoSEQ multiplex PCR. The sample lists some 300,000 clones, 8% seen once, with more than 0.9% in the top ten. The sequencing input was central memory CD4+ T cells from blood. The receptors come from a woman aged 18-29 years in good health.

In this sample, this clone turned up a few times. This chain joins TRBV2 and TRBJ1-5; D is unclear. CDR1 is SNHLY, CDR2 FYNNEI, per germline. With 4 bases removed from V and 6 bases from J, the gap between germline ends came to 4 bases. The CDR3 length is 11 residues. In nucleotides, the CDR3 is TGTGCCAGCAGTGTTGGTCAGCCCCAGCATTTT. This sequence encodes CASSVGQPQHF.

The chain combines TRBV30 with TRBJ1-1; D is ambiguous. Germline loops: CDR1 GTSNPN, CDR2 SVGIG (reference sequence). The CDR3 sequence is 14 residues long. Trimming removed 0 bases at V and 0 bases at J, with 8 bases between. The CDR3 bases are TGTGCCTGGAGTGTGGGCAGACTGAACACTGAAGCTTTCTTT. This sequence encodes CAWSVGRLNTEAFF.

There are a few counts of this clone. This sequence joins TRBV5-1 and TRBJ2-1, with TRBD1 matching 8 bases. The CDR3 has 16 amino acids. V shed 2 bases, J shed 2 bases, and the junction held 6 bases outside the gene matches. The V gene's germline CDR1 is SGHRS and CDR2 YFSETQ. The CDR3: CASSFSGGRTYNEQFF. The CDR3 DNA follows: TGCGCCAGCAGCTTTTCAGGGGGCCGGACCTACAATGAGCAGTTCTTC.

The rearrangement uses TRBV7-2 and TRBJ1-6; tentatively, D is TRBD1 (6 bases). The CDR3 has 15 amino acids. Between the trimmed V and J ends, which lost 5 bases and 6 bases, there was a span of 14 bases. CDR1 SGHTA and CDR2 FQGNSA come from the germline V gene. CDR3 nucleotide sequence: TGTGCCAGCAGCCAGACGGGGGGCCGTAATTCACCCCTCCACTTT. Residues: CASSQTGGRNSPLHF.

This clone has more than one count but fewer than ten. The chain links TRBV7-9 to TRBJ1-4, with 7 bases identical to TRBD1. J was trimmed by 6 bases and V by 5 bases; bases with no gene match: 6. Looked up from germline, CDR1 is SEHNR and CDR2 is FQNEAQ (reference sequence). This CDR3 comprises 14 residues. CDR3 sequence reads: CASSTAGGDEKLFF. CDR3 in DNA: TGTGCCAGCAGCACCGCAGGGGGGGATGAAAAACTGTTTTTT.

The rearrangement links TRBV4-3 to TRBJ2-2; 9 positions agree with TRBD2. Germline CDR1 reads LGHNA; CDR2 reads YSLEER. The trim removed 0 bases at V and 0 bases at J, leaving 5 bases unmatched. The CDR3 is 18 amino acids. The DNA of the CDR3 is TGCGCCAGCAGCCAAGAGGGCCCTAGCGGGGCGAACACCGGGGAGCTGTTTTTT. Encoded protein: CASSQEGPSGANTGELFF.

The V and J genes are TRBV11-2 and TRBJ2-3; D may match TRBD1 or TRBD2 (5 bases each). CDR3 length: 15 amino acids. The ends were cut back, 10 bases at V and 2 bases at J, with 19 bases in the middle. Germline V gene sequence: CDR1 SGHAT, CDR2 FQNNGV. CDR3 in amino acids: CATNHRDGITDTQYF. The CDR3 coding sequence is TGTGCCACCAACCACCGGGACGGTATCACAGATACGCAGTATTTT.

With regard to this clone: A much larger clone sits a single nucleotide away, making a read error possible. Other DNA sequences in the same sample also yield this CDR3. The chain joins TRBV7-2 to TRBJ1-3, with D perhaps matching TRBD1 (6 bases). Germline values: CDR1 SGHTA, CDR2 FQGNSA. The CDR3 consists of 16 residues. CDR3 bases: TGTGCGAGCAGCTTAGCGCGGGCAGGGGCTGGAAACACCATATATTTT. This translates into CASSLARAGAGNTIYF.

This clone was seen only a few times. For the CDR3, the DNA is TGTGCCAGCAGCATAAGGGTGGAAGATACGCAGTATTTT. Residues: CASSIRVEDTQYF. The chain carries TRBV7-2 and TRBJ2-3; D is unclear. Germline CDR1 is SGHTA and CDR2 is FQGNSA. Between the trimmed V and J ends, which lost 5 bases and 5 bases, there was a span of 11 bases. The CDR3 is 13 amino acids.

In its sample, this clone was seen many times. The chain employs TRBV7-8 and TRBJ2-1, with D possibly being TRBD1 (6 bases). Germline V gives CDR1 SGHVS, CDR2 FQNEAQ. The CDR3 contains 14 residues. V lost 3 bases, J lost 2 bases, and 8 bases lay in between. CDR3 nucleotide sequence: TGTGCCAGCAGCTTGAGGACAGCCTACAATGAGCAGTTCTTC. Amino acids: CASSLRTAYNEQFF.

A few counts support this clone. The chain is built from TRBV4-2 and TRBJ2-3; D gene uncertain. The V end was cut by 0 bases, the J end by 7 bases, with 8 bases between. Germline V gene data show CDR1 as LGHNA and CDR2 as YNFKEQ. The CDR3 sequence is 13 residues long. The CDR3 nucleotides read TGTGCCAGCAGCCAAGATAGACCCTATACGCAGTATTTT. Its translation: CASSQDRPYTQYF.

The DNA for the CDR3 is TGTGCCAGCAGTTCTCAGGGAGAAGAGACCCAGTACTTC. It specifies CASSSQGEETQYF. V usage is TRBV6-6 and J usage is TRBJ2-5; D possibly uses TRBD1 or TRBD2 (5 bases each). The CDR3 spans 13 residues. Trimming pared 4 bases from V and 3 bases from J, leaving 9 bases between. CDR1 and CDR2 (germline): MNHNY, SVGAGI (reference sequence).

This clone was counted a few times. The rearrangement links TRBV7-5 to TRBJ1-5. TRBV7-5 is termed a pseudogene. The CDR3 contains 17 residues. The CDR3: CASLGDSISPCDQPQHF. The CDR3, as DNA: TGTGCCTCCCTGGGGGACTCCATTTCACCTTGCGATCAGCCCCAGCATTTT.

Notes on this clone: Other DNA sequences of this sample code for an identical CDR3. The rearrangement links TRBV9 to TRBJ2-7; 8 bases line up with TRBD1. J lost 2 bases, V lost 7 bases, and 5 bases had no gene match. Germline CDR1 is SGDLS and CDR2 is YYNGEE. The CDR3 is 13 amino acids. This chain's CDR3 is CASSGQGAYEQYF. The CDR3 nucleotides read TGTGCCAGCTCCGGACAGGGAGCCTACGAGCAGTACTTC. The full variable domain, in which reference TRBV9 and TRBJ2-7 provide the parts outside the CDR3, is DSGVTQTPKHLITATGQRVTLRCSPRSGDLSVYWYQQSLDQGLQFLIQYYNGEERAKGNILERFSAQQFPDLHSELNLSSLELGDSALYFCASSGQGAYEQYFGPGTRLTVT.

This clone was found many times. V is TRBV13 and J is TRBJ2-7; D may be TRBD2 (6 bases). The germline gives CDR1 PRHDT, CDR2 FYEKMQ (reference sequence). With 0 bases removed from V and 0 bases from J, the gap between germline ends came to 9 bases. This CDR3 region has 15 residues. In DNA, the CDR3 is TGTGCCAGCAGCTTAGGGGCGGGGACCTCCTACGAGCAGTACTTC. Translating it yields CASSLGAGTSYEQYF. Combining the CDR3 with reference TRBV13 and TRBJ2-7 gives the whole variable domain AAGVIQSPRHLIKEKRETATLKCYPIPRHDTVYWYQQGPGQDPQFLISFYEKMQSDKGSIPDRFSAQQFSDYHSELNMSSLELGDSALYFCASSLGAGTSYEQYFGPGTRLTVT.

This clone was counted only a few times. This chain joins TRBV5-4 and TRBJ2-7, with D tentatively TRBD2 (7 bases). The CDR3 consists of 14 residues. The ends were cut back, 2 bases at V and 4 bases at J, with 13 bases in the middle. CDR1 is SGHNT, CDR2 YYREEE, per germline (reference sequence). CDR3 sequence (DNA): TGTGCCAGCAGCTTAGCACAGGGAGGGTACGAGCAGTACTTC. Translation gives CASSLAQGGYEQYF.

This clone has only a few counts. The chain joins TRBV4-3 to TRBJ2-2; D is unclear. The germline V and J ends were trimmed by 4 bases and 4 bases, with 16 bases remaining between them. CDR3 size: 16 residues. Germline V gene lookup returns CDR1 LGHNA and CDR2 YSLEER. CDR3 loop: CASSPRQARTTGELFF. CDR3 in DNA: TGCGCCAGCAGCCCAAGGCAGGCGAGAACCACCGGGGAGCTGTTTTTT.

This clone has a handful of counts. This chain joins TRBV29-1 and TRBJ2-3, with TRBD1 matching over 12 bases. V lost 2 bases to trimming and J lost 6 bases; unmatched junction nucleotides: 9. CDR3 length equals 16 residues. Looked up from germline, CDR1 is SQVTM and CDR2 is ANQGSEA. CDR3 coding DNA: TGCAGCGTTGAAAGGGCGGGACAGGGGGCCCCGGATACGCAGTATTTT. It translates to CSVERAGQGAPDTQYF.

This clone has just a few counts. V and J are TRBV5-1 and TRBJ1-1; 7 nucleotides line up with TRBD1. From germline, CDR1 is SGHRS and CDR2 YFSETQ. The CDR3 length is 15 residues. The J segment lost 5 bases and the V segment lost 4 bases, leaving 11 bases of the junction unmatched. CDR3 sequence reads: CASSAQQGLGTEAFF. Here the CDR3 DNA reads TGCGCCAGCAGCGCACAACAGGGGTTGGGAACTGAAGCTTTCTTT.

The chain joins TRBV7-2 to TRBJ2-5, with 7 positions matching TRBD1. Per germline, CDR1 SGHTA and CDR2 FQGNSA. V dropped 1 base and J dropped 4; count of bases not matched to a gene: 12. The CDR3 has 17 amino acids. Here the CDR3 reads CASSLGGYRGRTETQYF. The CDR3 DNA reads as TGTGCCAGCAGCTTAGGTGGTTATAGGGGGCGCACAGAGACCCAGTACTTC.

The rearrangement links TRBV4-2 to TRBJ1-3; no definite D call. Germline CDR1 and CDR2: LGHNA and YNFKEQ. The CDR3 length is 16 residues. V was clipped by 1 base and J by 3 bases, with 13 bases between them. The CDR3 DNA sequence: TGTGCCAGCAGCCAAGGGTCCAGCAAAGATGGAAACACCATATATTTT. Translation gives CASSQGSSKDGNTIYF.

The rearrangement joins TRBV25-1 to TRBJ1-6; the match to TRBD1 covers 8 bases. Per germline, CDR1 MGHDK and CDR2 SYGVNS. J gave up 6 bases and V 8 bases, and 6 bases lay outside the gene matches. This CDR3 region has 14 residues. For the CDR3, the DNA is TGTGCCAGCTCGGGACAGGCCTTTAATTCACCCCTCCACTTT. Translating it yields CASSGQAFNSPLHF.